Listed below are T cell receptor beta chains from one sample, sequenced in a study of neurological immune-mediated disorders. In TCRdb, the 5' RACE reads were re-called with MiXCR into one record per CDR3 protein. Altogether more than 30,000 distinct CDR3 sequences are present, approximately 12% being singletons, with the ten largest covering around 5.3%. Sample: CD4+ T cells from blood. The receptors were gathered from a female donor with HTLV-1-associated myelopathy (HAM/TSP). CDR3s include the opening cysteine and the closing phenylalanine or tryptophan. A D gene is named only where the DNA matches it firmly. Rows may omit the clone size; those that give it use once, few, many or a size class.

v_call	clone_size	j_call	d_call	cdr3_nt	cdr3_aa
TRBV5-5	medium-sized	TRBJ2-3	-	TGTGCCAGCAGCTTCGCAGATACGCAGTATTTT	CASSFADTQYF
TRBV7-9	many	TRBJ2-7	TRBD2	TGTGCCAGCAGCTTACGAGATGACGGGACTAGCGGGAGCTACGAGCAGTACTTC	CASSLRDDGTSGSYEQYF
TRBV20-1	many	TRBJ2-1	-	TGCAGTGCTAGAGGGGACCTCTATGAGCAGTTCTTC	CSARGDLYEQFF
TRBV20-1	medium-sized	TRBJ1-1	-	TGCAGTGCTAGGAAGCAGGGTTTTAACACTGAAGCTTTCTTT	CSARKQGFNTEAFF
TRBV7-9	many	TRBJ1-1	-	TGTGCCAGCAGCCGGACTGGACTTGGCACTGAAGCTTTCTTT	CASSRTGLGTEAFF
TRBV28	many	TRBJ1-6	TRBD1	TGTGCCAGCAGTTTAGGGGACAGGTTTACTTCACCCCTCCACTTT	CASSLGDRFTSPLHF
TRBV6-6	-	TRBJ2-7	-	TGTGCCAGCAGTTACAAGGGACGATGCGAGCAGTACTTC	CASSYKGRCEQYF
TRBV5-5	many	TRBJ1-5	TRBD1	TGTGCCAGCAGCTTTTACAGGGGAGAAAATCAGCCCCAGCATTTT	CASSFYRGENQPQHF
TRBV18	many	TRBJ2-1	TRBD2	TGTGCCAGCTCACCACCCGGGAGGAGCTCCTACAATGAGCAGTTCTTC	CASSPPGRSSYNEQFF
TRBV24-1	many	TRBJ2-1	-	TGTGCCACCGCAGACCCTTACAATGAGCAGTTCTTC	CATADPYNEQFF
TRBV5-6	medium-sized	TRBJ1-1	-	TGTGCCAGCAGCCCCCCTTCGGGGGGAGCTTTCTTT	CASSPPSGGAFF
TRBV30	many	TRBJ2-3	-	TGTGCAAAACGGGGGACTTCAGCGGATACGCAGTATTTT	CAKRGTSADTQYF
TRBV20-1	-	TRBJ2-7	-	TGCAGTGATAGAGACCAGGAATACTACGAGCAGTACTTC	CSDRDQEYYEQYF
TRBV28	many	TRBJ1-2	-	TGTGCCAGCACCTCGTCAAGTGGGCCCTATGGCTACACCTTC	CASTSSSGPYGYTF
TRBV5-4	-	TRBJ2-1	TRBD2	TGTGCCAGCAGCTCATTAGCGGGAGGAAGTAATGAGCAGTTCTTC	CASSSLAGGSNEQFF
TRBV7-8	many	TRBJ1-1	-	TGTGCCAGCAGCTCAAGGACGGTGAACACTGAAGCTTTCTTT	CASSSRTVNTEAFF
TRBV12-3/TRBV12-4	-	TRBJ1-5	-	TGTGCCAGCAGTTTTAGGAGGAGAAGCAATCAGCCCCAGCATTTT	CASSFRRRSNQPQHF
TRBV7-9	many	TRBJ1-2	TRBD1	TGTGCCAGCAGCTTAGGGACAGGGACTAACTATGGCTACACCTTC	CASSLGTGTNYGYTF
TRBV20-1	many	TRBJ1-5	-	TGCAGTGCTAGAGATGGTAGGGGCAATCAGCCCCAGCATTTT	CSARDGRGNQPQHF
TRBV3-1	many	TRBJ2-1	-	TGTGCCAGCAGCCAAGGGGTGCAGGGGAATGAGCAGTTCTTC	CASSQGVQGNEQFF
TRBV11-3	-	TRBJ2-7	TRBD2	TGTGCCAGCAGCCGGGGGGAATCCTCCTACGAGCAGTACTTC	CASSRGESSYEQYF
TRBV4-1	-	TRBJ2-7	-	TGCGCCAGCAGCCTCAGAGGAGGGCGCGAGCAGTACTTC	CASSLRGGREQYF
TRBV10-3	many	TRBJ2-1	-	TGTGCCATCAGTGAGCGGGGACGGGAATACAATGAGCAGTTCTTC	CAISERGREYNEQFF
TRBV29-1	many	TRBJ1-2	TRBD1	TGCAGCGTTGAGAGTAGAGCAACAGGGGGCAACTATGGCTACACCTTC	CSVESRATGGNYGYTF
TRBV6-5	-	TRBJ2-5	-	TGTGCCAGCAGTTACCCGGGAAGGGGAGAGACCCAGTACTTC	CASSYPGRGETQYF
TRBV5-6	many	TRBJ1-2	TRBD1	TGTGCCAGCAGCTGGACAGGGGGACACTATGGCTACACCTTC	CASSWTGGHYGYTF
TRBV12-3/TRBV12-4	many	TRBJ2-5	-	TGTGCCAGCAGTCCGACAGGCACCGGAGGAGAGACCCAGTACTTC	CASSPTGTGGETQYF
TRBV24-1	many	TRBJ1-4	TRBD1	TGTGCCACGGGGACAGCAACTAATGAAAAACTGTTTTTT	CATGTATNEKLFF
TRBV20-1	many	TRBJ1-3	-	TGCAGTGCTTACCCGGGTTCGAACTCTGGAAACACCATATATTTT	CSAYPGSNSGNTIYF
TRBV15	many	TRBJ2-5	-	TGTGCCACCAGCAGAGAAAAAGAGACCCAGTACTTC	CATSREKETQYF
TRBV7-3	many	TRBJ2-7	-	TGTGCCAGGAGCGAGCGGGACACGAGAGAGCAGTACTTC	CARSERDTREQYF
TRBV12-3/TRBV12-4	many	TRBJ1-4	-	TGTGCCAGTCTAAGGCCCGCCGAAGGAAAACTGTTTTTT	CASLRPAEGKLFF
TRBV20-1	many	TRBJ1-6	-	TGCAGTGCTAGGCGCGGTTCAGGGGCCGAAAATTCACCCCTCCACTTT	CSARRGSGAENSPLHF
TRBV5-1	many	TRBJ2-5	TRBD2	TGCGCCAGCTCGCGGGGGGAAACACAAGAGACCCAGTACTTC	CASSRGETQETQYF
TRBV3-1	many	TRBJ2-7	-	TGTGCCAGCAGCCATAACAACTTCGAGCAGTACTTC	CASSHNNFEQYF
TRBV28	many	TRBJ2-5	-	TGTGCCAGCAGGCCTGGGCAGAAGTACCAAGAGACCCAGTACTTC	CASRPGQKYQETQYF
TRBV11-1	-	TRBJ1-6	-	TGTGCCAGCAGCCCGAGGTGGGTGGATTCACCACTCCACTTT	CASSPRWVDSPLHF
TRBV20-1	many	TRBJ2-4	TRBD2	TGCAGTGCTAGTCGGGCGGGAGACGCCAAAAACATTCAGTACTTC	CSASRAGDAKNIQYF
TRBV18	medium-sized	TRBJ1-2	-	TGTGCCAGCTCACCACCGAACGGAAACTATGGCTACACCTTC	CASSPPNGNYGYTF
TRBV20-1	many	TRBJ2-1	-	TGCAGTGCTGCTCTGGGGGTAAATCATCTCTTC	CSAALGVNHLF
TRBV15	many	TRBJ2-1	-	TGTGCCACCAGCGAGACGGCTGCTAATGAGCAGTTCTTC	CATSETAANEQFF
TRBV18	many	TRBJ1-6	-	TGTGCCAGCTCTCCCGAGGGGGTTCGTTCACCCCTCCACTTT	CASSPEGVRSPLHF
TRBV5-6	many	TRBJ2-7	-	TGTGCCAGCAGCTTGCCAGGTAGCAACGAGCAGTACTTC	CASSLPGSNEQYF
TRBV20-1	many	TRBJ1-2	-	TGCAGTGCTAGAGGGACTGCCGGAGGCGGCTACACCTTC	CSARGTAGGGYTF
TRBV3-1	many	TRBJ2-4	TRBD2	TGTGCCAGCAGCCAAGTCTTTGCGGGAGTGGAGGCCAAAAACATTCAGTACTTC	CASSQVFAGVEAKNIQYF
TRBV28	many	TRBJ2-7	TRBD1	TGTGCCAGCAGTGTCACAGGGGGCCCACACCGCTCCGAGCAGTACTTC	CASSVTGGPHRSEQYF
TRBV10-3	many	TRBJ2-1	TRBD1	TGTGCCATCAGTGAGGGCCGACAGGGGTTTCATGATGAGCAGTTCTTC	CAISEGRQGFHDEQFF
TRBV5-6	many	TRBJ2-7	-	TGTGCCAGCAGGGCCCTGGAGGCCTACGAGCAGTACTTC	CASRALEAYEQYF
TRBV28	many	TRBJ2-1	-	TGTGCCAGCAGTTTATTGTTCAGGGCGGGTAGGGATGAGCAGTTCTTC	CASSLLFRAGRDEQFF
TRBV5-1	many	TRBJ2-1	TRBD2	TGCGCCAGCAGCTTGTGGGGACTAGCGGACAATGAGCAGTTCTTC	CASSLWGLADNEQFF
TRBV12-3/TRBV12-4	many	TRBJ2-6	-	TGTGCCAGCGGTCTTCTAGGGGCCAACGTCCTGACTTTC	CASGLLGANVLTF
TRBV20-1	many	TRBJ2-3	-	TGCAGTGCTAGAACAATCAAGGAGGTGAGCACAGATACGCAGTATTTT	CSARTIKEVSTDTQYF
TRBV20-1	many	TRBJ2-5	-	TGCAGTTACTCCCCCCCCGGTTCGACTGGGATGTTAGAGACCCAGTACTTC	CSYSPPGSTGMLETQYF
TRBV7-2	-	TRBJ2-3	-	TGTGCCAGCAACTTAGCTAGTCCGGTCGGGGGAGATACGCAGTACTTT	CASNLASPVGGDTQYF
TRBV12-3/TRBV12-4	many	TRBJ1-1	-	TGTGCCAGCAGTTTAGGAGCAGGGGTCACTGAAGCTTTCTTT	CASSLGAGVTEAFF
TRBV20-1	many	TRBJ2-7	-	TGCAGTGCTAGTCCGGGTCTCTCCTACGAGCAGTACTTC	CSASPGLSYEQYF
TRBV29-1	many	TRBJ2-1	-	TGCAGCGTTGAAGGGGGAGGTGGCCACTTTAGGGACAATGAGCAGTTCTTC	CSVEGGGGHFRDNEQFF
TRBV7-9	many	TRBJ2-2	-	TGTGCCAGCAGCCGCGGACAGAGCACCGGGGAGCTGTTTTTT	CASSRGQSTGELFF
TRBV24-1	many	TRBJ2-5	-	TGTGCCACCAGTGAGGGAAGTTTCCAAGAGACCCAGTACTTC	CATSEGSFQETQYF
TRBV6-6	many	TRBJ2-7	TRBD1	TGTGCCAGCAGTGCTACCGGGACAGGATCCTACGAGCAGTACTTC	CASSATGTGSYEQYF